These 28 T cell receptor beta chains originate from one sample sequenced in a study of T cells in Graves' hyperthyroidism and ophthalmopathy. Amplified TCR beta CDR3 regions derived from RNA transcripts. The primer set for the first-round RT-PCR of the TCR CDR3 was HTBI. Each CDR3 protein gets one entry after TCRdb re-called the multiplex PCR reads with MiXCR. The repertoire has hundreds of thousands of distinct CDR3 sequences, over 10% of them found once; the top ten carry 9.2%. Sequenced: blood. These receptors all stem from a woman between 18 and 29 years old with Graves' hyperthyroidism.

Remarks on this clonotype: A single base separates this from a much larger clone, so it may be a read error. The chain recombines TRBV20-1 with TRBJ2-7, with 12 bases matching TRBD2. The CDR3 covers 14 residues. The J segment lost 1 base and the V segment lost 7 bases, leaving 5 bases of the junction unmatched. Germline CDR1 is DFQATT and CDR2 is SNEGSKA (reference sequence). DNA of the CDR3: TGCAGTGGGTTAGGACTAGCGGGATCCTACGAGCAGTACTTC. This sequence encodes CSGLGLAGSYEQYF.

This clonotype showed up many times. V gene TRBV20-1 combines with J gene TRBJ1-6; unclear D gene. V shed 4 bases and J shed 0 bases, with 10 bases lying between them. The length of the CDR3 is 15 residues. CDR1 is DFQATT, CDR2 SNEGSKA, per germline (reference sequence). The CDR3 DNA is TGCAGTGCTAATGAGGGTAGCTCCTATAATTCACCCCTCCACTTT. Protein sequence: CSANEGSSYNSPLHF.

Many counts were recorded for this clonotype. The chain is built from TRBV19 and TRBJ1-1; TRBD1 matches 9 bases. CDR1 and CDR2 from the germline V gene are LNHDA and SQIVND (reference sequence). This CDR3 has 16 residues. V trimming: 5 bases; J trimming: 4 bases; junction bases outside the gene matches: 11. CDR3 amino acids: CASSALTGTGSTEAFF. CDR3 coding DNA: TGTGCCAGTAGTGCCCTCACCGGGACAGGGTCCACTGAAGCTTTCTTT. Filled out from reference TRBV19 and TRBJ1-1, the complete variable domain reads DGGITQSPKYLFRKEGQNVTLSCEQNLNHDAMYWYRQDPGQGLRLIYYSQIVNDFQKGDIAEGYSVSREKKESFPLTVTSAQKNPTAFYLCASSALTGTGSTEAFFGQGTRLTVV.

This clonotype was counted between two and nine times. The gene calls are TRBV19 and TRBJ1-1; D gene uncertain. Trimming shortened V by 4 bases and J by 4 bases, and 13 bases separated the two germline ends. This CDR3 is 14 amino acids long. The germline V gene has CDR1 LNHDA and CDR2 SQIVND (reference sequence). CDR3 amino acids: CASSRSRARTEAFF. DNA for the CDR3: TGTGCCAGTAGTAGATCAAGGGCACGCACTGAAGCTTTCTTT. Full variable domain (remainder filled in from reference TRBV19 and TRBJ1-1): DGGITQSPKYLFRKEGQNVTLSCEQNLNHDAMYWYRQDPGQGLRLIYYSQIVNDFQKGDIAEGYSVSREKKESFPLTVTSAQKNPTAFYLCASSRSRARTEAFFGQGTRLTVV.

Here the CDR3 DNA reads TGCGGTACGCGAGCGGGAGGGCCCTTCACCGGGGAGCTGTTTTTT. Translated, it gives CGTRAGGPFTGELFF. The rearrangement links TRBV20-1 to TRBJ2-2; 10 positions agree with TRBD2. The CDR3 has 15 residues. Germline loops: CDR1 DFQATT, CDR2 SNEGSKA (reference sequence).

The chain links TRBV5-1 to TRBJ2-2, with 9 nucleotides matching TRBD2. This CDR3 contains 16 residues. V dropped 5 bases and J dropped 0; count of bases not matched to a gene: 5. CDR1 and CDR2 (germline): SGHRS, YFSETQ. The CDR3: CASRSGGPSNTGELFF. As DNA, the CDR3 is TGCGCCAGCAGAAGCGGGGGGCCCTCGAACACCGGGGAGCTGTTTTTT.

There are many counts of this clonotype. V is TRBV18 and J is TRBJ2-5; maybe TRBD1 (5 bases). The CDR3 sequence is 15 residues long. V was clipped by 3 bases and J by 1 base, with 12 bases between them. Per germline, CDR1 KGHSH and CDR2 LQKENI. CDR3 residues: CASSPAPGPQETQYF. The CDR3 coding sequence is TGTGCCAGCTCACCGGCGCCAGGGCCCCAAGAGACCCAGTACTTC.

The sample holds many counts of this clonotype. The gene calls are TRBV20-1 and TRBJ2-7; 12 bases are shared with TRBD1. J was trimmed by 6 bases and V by 3 bases; bases with no gene match: 3. This CDR3 is built from 13 residues. Germline V gene lookup returns CDR1 DFQATT and CDR2 SNEGSKA (reference sequence). The CDR3 coding sequence is TGCAGTGCTAGGGGGACAGGGGGCGTCGAGCAGTACTTC. Its translation: CSARGTGGVEQYF.

At least ten counts were recorded for this clonotype. The chain uses TRBV7-9 and TRBJ1-2; D not resolved. This CDR3 has 16 residues. Germline lookup yields CDR1 SEHNR and CDR2 FQNEAQ (reference sequence). Deletions cut 5 bases from V and 1 base from J, with 17 bases between. This CDR3 is CASSPSTRRSNYGYTF. The CDR3 bases are TGTGCCAGCAGCCCATCCACCCGACGGAGTAACTATGGCTACACCTTC.

This clonotype was found many times. This chain joins TRBV5-1 and TRBJ1-1; 8 bases align to TRBD1. The length of the CDR3 is 14 residues. Losses at the gene ends were 0 bases for V and 4 bases for J; bases not matched to a gene: 2. In germline, CDR1 is SGHRS, CDR2 YFSETQ. The CDR3 loop is CASSLETGVTEAFF. The CDR3 region has the DNA TGCGCCAGCAGCTTGGAGACAGGGGTCACTGAAGCTTTCTTT.

This clonotype has ten or more counts. The CDR3 loop reads CASSSLAGANTQYF. CDR3 nucleotides: TGTGCCAGCAGCTCCCTAGCGGGAGCTAATACGCAGTATTTT. V and J are TRBV7-9 and TRBJ2-3, with 10 nucleotides matching TRBD2. Germline loops: CDR1 SEHNR, CDR2 FQNEAQ (reference sequence). The CDR3 extends over 14 amino acids. Trimming at V came to 4 bases and at J to 7 bases, leaving 5 bases not matched to a gene.

This clonotype was seen just once. The V gene is TRBV6-1, the J gene TRBJ2-1; D not certain. This CDR3 spans 13 amino acids. Germline V CDR1 and CDR2: MNHNS, SASEGT. V was shortened by 7 bases and J by 4 bases, with 11 bases between the two germline ends. The CDR3 region is CASTPRAYNEQFF. The CDR3 bases are TGTGCCAGCACCCCACGGGCGTACAATGAGCAGTTCTTC.

This clonotype has ten or more counts. The genes are TRBV6-1 and TRBJ2-7, with D possibly matching TRBD1 (6 bases). V gave up 10 bases and J gave up 0 bases, with 13 bases separating them. This CDR3 is 13 amino acids long. CDR1 and CDR2 (germline): MNHNS, SASEGT. The CDR3 DNA sequence: TGTGCCACTGGACAGTTCGCCTCCTACGAGCAGTACTTC. Protein product: CATGQFASYEQYF.

This clonotype was observed once. The rearrangement joins TRBV5-6 to TRBJ2-1; 11 bases fit TRBD2. This CDR3 is 15 amino acids long. The trim removed 0 bases at V and 8 bases at J, leaving 4 bases unmatched. Germline V CDR1 and CDR2: SGHDT, YYEEEE. The CDR3 reads CASSLVLAGGDEQFF. DNA of the CDR3: TGTGCCAGCAGCTTGGTGCTAGCGGGGGGCGATGAGCAGTTCTTC.

At least ten counts were recorded for this clonotype. The chain carries TRBV20-1 and TRBJ1-4; unclear D gene. The CDR3 covers 20 residues. Germline lookup yields CDR1 DFQATT and CDR2 SNEGSKA (reference sequence). The V and J ends lost 0 bases and 5 bases respectively, with 28 bases between them. The DNA of the CDR3 is TGCAGTGCTAGAGATCGACTTGATCTTAAGACCGGCGCGCGGAATGAAAAACTGTTTTTT. It is translated as CSARDRLDLKTGARNEKLFF.

This clonotype was detected many times. The chain employs TRBV28 and TRBJ2-7, with D uncertain. CDR1 is MDHEN and CDR2 is SYDVKM in the germline V gene. The ends were cut back, 5 bases at V and 2 bases at J, with 13 bases in the middle. This CDR3 spans 14 amino acids. CDR3 sequence reads: CASSPALGAYEQYF. The CDR3 DNA reads as TGTGCCAGCAGTCCCGCCCTGGGCGCCTACGAGCAGTACTTC. Complete variable domain (other parts from reference TRBV28 and TRBJ2-7): DVKVTQSSRYLVKRTGEKVFLECVQDMDHENMFWYRQDPGLGLRLIYFSYDVKMKEKGDIPEGYSVSREKKERFSLILESASTNQTSMYLCASSPALGAYEQYFGPGTRLTVT.

This clonotype was observed a few times. This chain links TRBV9 with TRBJ2-6; tentative D call: TRBD1 (5 bases). Germline CDR1 reads SGDLS; CDR2 reads YYNGEE. V lost 0 bases and J lost 0, with 7 bases in between. This CDR3 spans 16 amino acids. As DNA, the CDR3 is TGTGCCAGCAGCGTAGACAGGTACTCTGGGGCCAACGTCCTGACTTTC. This codes for CASSVDRYSGANVLTF.

The sample holds many counts of this clonotype. The V and J genes are TRBV7-6 and TRBJ2-2; TRBD1 matches at 8 bases. The V segment lost 6 bases and the J segment 6 bases; nucleotides outside the gene matches: 6. This CDR3 has 14 amino acids. Looked up from germline, CDR1 is SGHVS and CDR2 is FNYEAQ. The DNA of the CDR3 is TGTGCCAGCAGTTATGGACAGGGCTCCGGGGAGCTGTTTTTT. Translating gives CASSYGQGSGELFF. The whole variable domain, remainder taken from reference TRBV7-6 and TRBJ2-2, is GAGVSQSPRYKVTKRGQDVALRCDPISGHVSLYWYRQALGQGPEFLTYFNYEAQQDKSGLPNDRFSAERPEGSISTLTIQRTEQRDSAMYRCASSYGQGSGELFFGEGSRLTVL.

In DNA, the CDR3 is TGCGCCAGCAGTACCGGGGTCGGTCCCAGAGGTGAAAAACTGTTTTTT. This sequence encodes CASSTGVGPRGEKLFF. The chain employs TRBV4-1 and TRBJ1-4; D gene unclear. CDR3 length: 16 amino acids. Trimming removed 6 bases from V and 7 bases from J, with 21 bases in between. Germline V gene lookup returns CDR1 MGHRA and CDR2 YSYEKL.

This clonotype was counted ten times or more. V and J are TRBV7-9 and TRBJ2-1; the D gene is possibly TRBD2 (6 bases). Per germline, CDR1 SEHNR and CDR2 FQNEAQ (reference sequence). CDR3 size: 12 residues. V was trimmed by 5 bases and J by 10 bases, leaving 12 bases between them. The DNA for the CDR3 is TGTGCCAGCAGCCTTAGGGAGGACGAGCAGTTCTTC. It translates to CASSLREDEQFF.

This clonotype was counted at least ten times. V gene TRBV2 combines with J gene TRBJ1-5; D is unresolved. From germline, CDR1 is SNHLY and CDR2 FYNNEI. The CDR3 runs to 15 residues. Trimming pared 7 bases from V and 0 bases from J, leaving 13 bases between. CDR3 bases: TGTGCCAGCACCAGACACCCAATTAGCAATCAGCCCCAGCATTTT. It codes for CASTRHPISNQPQHF.

With respect to this clonotype: Just one base apart from a much larger clone, this may be a read error. The chain combines TRBV7-9 with TRBJ1-2; the D gene is possibly TRBD1 (5 bases). The CDR3 consists of 15 residues. The germline V gene has CDR1 SEHNR and CDR2 FQNEAQ (reference sequence). Trimming removed 3 bases at V and 8 bases at J, with 19 bases between. This chain's CDR3 is CASSFRDVEQGGYTF. DNA of the CDR3: TGTGCCAGCAGCTTCCGGGACGTCGAACAAGGGGGCTACACCTTC.

This clonotype was counted many times. The chain combines TRBV20-1 with TRBJ1-5; possibly TRBD1 for D (6 bases). V lost 3 bases, J lost 5 bases, and 14 bases lay in between. The germline V gene encodes CDR1 DFQATT and CDR2 SNEGSKA (reference sequence). There are 14 residues in the CDR3. The CDR3 coding sequence is TGCAGTGCTAGCCCTCGGACAGCACATCAGCCCCAGCATTTT. This codes for CSASPRTAHQPQHF.

In its sample, this clonotype was seen many times. The rearrangement uses TRBV6-1 and TRBJ2-3, with TRBD1 as a possible D gene (6 bases). CDR1 MNHNS and CDR2 SASEGT come from the germline V gene. This CDR3 contains 18 residues. Trimming shortened V by 1 base and J by 0 bases, and 17 bases separated the two germline ends. The DNA for the CDR3 is TGTGCCAGCAGTGAAGTCTGGGTGGGGGCACTTAGCACAGATACGCAGTATTTT. Translated, it gives CASSEVWVGALSTDTQYF.

A few counts support this clonotype. The germline gene is not matched at one end of the junction; a read error may be the cause. This chain uses TRBV11-2 with TRBJ1-1; the match to TRBD1 covers 7 bases. The germline CDR1 and CDR2 sequences are SGHAT and FQNNGV. This CDR3 comprises 16 residues. The DNA of the CDR3 is TGTGCCAGCAGCCGGATTCCAGGGGGTTTGAACACTGAAGCTTCCTTT. Encoded protein: CASSRIPGGLNTEASF.

At least ten counts were recorded for this clonotype. The rearrangement joins TRBV12-3 or TRBV12-4 to TRBJ1-2, with unresolved D. The CDR3 has 13 amino acids. V gave up 3 bases and J gave up 4 bases, with 9 bases separating them. The CDR3 DNA sequence: TGTGCCAGCAGTTTGGGTGCTACCTATGGCTACACCTTC. Residues: CASSLGATYGYTF.

At least ten counts were recorded for this clonotype. This chain links TRBV18 with TRBJ1-1, with D hard to call. Germline V gives CDR1 KGHSH, CDR2 LQKENI. CDR3 length equals 14 residues. With 9 bases removed from V and 6 bases from J, the gap between germline ends came to 20 bases. DNA for the CDR3: TGTGCCAGTTCCGTAAATAACGTGGGCGCTGAAGCTTTCTTT. Amino acids: CASSVNNVGAEAFF.

This clonotype was counted only a few times. The rearrangement uses TRBV4-1 and TRBJ1-5, with D perhaps matching TRBD1 (6 bases). Looked up from germline, CDR1 is MGHRA and CDR2 is YSYEKL. This CDR3 contains 17 residues. The V and J ends lost 2 bases and 4 bases respectively, with 18 bases between them. The CDR3 spells CASSQLIVGARNQPQHF. CDR3 nucleotide sequence: TGCGCCAGCAGCCAACTGATTGTGGGGGCGCGGAATCAGCCCCAGCATTTT.